This T cell receptor beta chain was sequenced in a study of immune evolution from preneoplasia to lung adenocarcinoma. Study results and limitations: Top clone frequencies peaked in normal lung, apparently declining through invasive adenocarcinoma. Later-stage lesions seemingly showed higher T cell density and diversity than normal lung. Compared with EGFR-mutant or double wild-type lesions, KRAS-mutant nodules were more clonal.

Sequenced by immunoSEQ multiplex PCR; TCRdb stores in-frame clones only, minus some. The table lists about 6,900 clones, 79% of them singletons. Of note for this clone: Its antigen is as yet unknown. This CDR3 is also generated by other DNA sequences in the sample.

This TCR derives from a person aged 40 to 49 with lung adenocarcinoma. Sequences were obtained from FFPE invasive lung adenocarcinoma tissue.

Here the CDR3 DNA reads TGTGCCAGTAGTATTAAGGCTATGAACACTGAAGCTTTCTTT. Protein product: CASSIKAMNTEAFF. The gene calls are TRBV19 and TRBJ1-1; D uncertain. V gave up 3 bases and J gave up 0 bases, with 8 bases separating them. Germline V lookup: CDR1 LNHDA, CDR2 SQIVND (reference sequence). This CDR3 has 14 residues.